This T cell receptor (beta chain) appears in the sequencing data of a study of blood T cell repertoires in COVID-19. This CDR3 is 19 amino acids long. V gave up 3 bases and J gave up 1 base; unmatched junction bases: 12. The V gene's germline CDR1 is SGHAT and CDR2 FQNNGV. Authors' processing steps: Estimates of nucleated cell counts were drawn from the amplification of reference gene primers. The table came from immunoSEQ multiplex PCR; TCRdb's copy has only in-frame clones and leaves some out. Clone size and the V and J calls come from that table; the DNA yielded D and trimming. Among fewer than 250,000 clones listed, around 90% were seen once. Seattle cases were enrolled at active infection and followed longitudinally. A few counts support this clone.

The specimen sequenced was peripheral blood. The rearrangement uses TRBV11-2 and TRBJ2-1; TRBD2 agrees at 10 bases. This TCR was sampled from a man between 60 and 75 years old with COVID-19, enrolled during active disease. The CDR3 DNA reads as TGTGCCAGCAGCTTCAAGCTAGCGGGAGTATACCTTTCCTACAATGAGCAGTTCTTC. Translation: CASSFKLAGVYLSYNEQFF.